This T cell receptor beta chain emerged from a study of cytomegalovirus exposure and HLA in healthy donors. Whole-study findings and limits: Later analysis demonstrated an association between a missense DCLRE1C variant and TCR beta V- and J-gene trimming. Among donors in an Asian-associated ancestry cluster, a later analysis reportedly found fewer N-insertions than the approximately 700-donor mean. HLA alleles were associated with roughly 15,000 TCR beta sequences in a later analysis at 0.05 false discovery rate.

The sample holds a few counts of this clone. Its matching antigen is unknown. With 60 Vbeta and 13 Jbeta primers, the PCR was carried out. Libraries were prepared by immunoSEQ multiplex PCR; TCRdb keeps only in-frame clonotypes and omits some of them. The sample consists of 100,000 to 150,000 clones, approximately 10% of them appearing once. The receptor comes from a young woman in good health and CMV-seropositive. The sequenced sample consisted of PBMCs.

As DNA, the CDR3 is TGTGCCAGCTCAGCGAAGTTGGACACTGAAGCTTTCTTT. Translated, it gives CASSAKLDTEAFF. The chain couples TRBV18 to TRBJ1-1, with no clear D. The CDR3 covers 13 residues. The V gene's germline CDR1 is KGHSH and CDR2 LQKENI. Deletions cut 5 bases from V and 3 bases from J, with 10 bases between. The whole variable domain, filled in from reference TRBV18 and TRBJ1-1, reads NAGVMQNPRHLVRRRGQEARLRCSPMKGHSHVYWYRQLPEEGLKFMVYLQKENIIDESGMPKERFSAEFPKEGPSILRIQQVVRGDSAAYFCASSAKLDTEAFFGQGTRLTVV.